This entry features one TCR beta chain sequence. Its antigen is as yet unknown. Donors had nominal health at sampling but likely had unrecorded immune exposures. The sample belongs to a study of cytomegalovirus exposure and HLA in healthy donors. Germline-derived CDR1 and CDR2 are SGDLS and YYNGEE. CDR3 length: 17 amino acids. Trimming took off 0 bases at V and 0 bases at J, with 12 bases between the two ends. This PCR relied on a set of 60 Vbeta primers and 13 Jbeta primers. Sequenced by immunoSEQ multiplex PCR; TCRdb stores in-frame clones only, minus some. The sample lists about 130,000 clones; approximately 78% were seen once. Findings of the study overall: Earlier analysis yielded a pattern in which most TCR beta V segments were productive about 87% or about 30% of the time.

V and J are TRBV9 and TRBJ2-2; a possible D gene is TRBD1 (5 bases). Sequenced input: PBMCs. The clonotype originates from a human donor in good health. CDR3 amino acids: CASSVGQGTANTGELFF. The CDR3, as DNA: TGTGCCAGCAGCGTAGGTCAGGGTACGGCGAACACCGGGGAGCTGTTTTTT.